This entry lists 27 T cell receptor beta chains sequenced from one sample in a study of patients and donors after allogeneic stem cell transplantation. MiXCR, applied by TCRdb to the RT-PCR reads, yields one record per CDR3 protein. The sample holds about a million distinct CDR3 sequences; about a sixth are singletons and the top ten take approximately 5.9%. The sequenced material came from blood, either unsorted or a sorted T cell fraction (not recorded which). Receptors originate from a human donor who was either an allogeneic HSCT recipient or a stem cell or donor lymphocyte infusion donor (not recorded which). It is not recorded whose cells these are; they may come from a transplant donor.

The chain employs TRBV20-1 and TRBJ2-2; D is uncertain. The CDR3 runs to 11 residues. CDR1 and CDR2 from the germline V gene are DFQATT and SNEGSKA (reference sequence). Between the trimmed V and J ends, which lost 5 bases and 5 bases, there was a span of 6 bases. CDR3 coding DNA: TGCAGTGCTCCTAGAACCGGGGAGCTGTTTTTT. It yields the protein CSAPRTGELFF.

This clonotype turned up a few times. The chain links TRBV3-1 to TRBJ2-7; no clear D gene. Germline V gives CDR1 LGHDT, CDR2 YNNKEL (reference sequence). The CDR3 consists of 11 residues. Trimming cost V 2 bases and J 5 bases, with 4 bases left between them. CDR3: CASSQKDEQYF. CDR3 nucleotides: TGTGCCAGCAGCCAAAAGGACGAGCAGTACTTC.

The chain couples TRBV6-5 to TRBJ1-1, with 7 bases identical to TRBD1. The V gene end was trimmed by 2 bases and the J gene end by 1 base; junction bases not matched to a gene: 7. From germline, CDR1 is MNHEY and CDR2 SVGAGI. The CDR3 is 16 amino acids. The CDR3 coding sequence is TGTGCCAGCAGTTACAGACAGGGTTCCAAGAACACTGAAGCTTTCTTT. Amino acid sequence: CASSYRQGSKNTEAFF.

V gene TRBV20-1 combines with J gene TRBJ2-7; D is perhaps TRBD2 (7 bases). Trimming stripped 0 bases from V and 2 bases from J, with 20 bases between. Germline lookup yields CDR1 DFQATT and CDR2 SNEGSKA (reference sequence). This CDR3 has 17 residues. This CDR3 reads CSARDLGAGERPYEQYF. CDR3 nucleotide sequence: TGCAGTGCTAGAGATTTGGGGGCGGGGGAACGACCCTACGAGCAGTACTTC.

This chain connects TRBV9 to TRBJ2-6, with D uncertain. V lost 2 bases and J 2 bases, leaving 8 bases between the germline ends. The CDR3 loop spans 15 amino acids. CDR1 is SGDLS, CDR2 YYNGEE, per germline. The CDR3 DNA follows: TGTGCCAGCAGCGTCGAACTAACTGGGGCCAACGTCCTGACTTTC. This codes for CASSVELTGANVLTF.

The rearrangement uses TRBV3-1 and TRBJ1-2; weak D call: TRBD1 (5 bases). CDR1 and CDR2 (germline): LGHDT, YNNKEL (reference sequence). The CDR3 length is 14 residues. Deletions cut 4 bases from V and 8 bases from J, with 17 bases between. The CDR3, as DNA: TGTGCCAGCAGCCCCCGGGACGCCCACGAGGGCTACACCTTC. Its translation is CASSPRDAHEGYTF.

This clonotype occurred a few times. The chain couples TRBV12-3 or TRBV12-4 to TRBJ2-1, with D possibly being TRBD2 (7 bases). The V gene lost 7 bases and the J gene lost 1 base, with 17 bases spanning the gap. The CDR3 length is 16 residues. CDR3 sequence: CASTQGGGTSYNEQFF. The CDR3 DNA reads TGTGCCAGCACTCAAGGGGGGGGGACGTCCTACAATGAGCAGTTCTTC.

This clonotype was observed many times. The chain employs TRBV29-1 and TRBJ2-1; D call uncertain. The CDR3 is made up of 13 amino acids. The germline gives CDR1 SQVTM, CDR2 ANQGSEA. Between the trimmed V and J ends, which lost 2 bases and 12 bases, there was a span of 17 bases. CDR3 amino acids: CSVESPGGDAQFF. CDR3 DNA: TGCAGCGTTGAAAGCCCAGGTGGGGATGCGCAGTTCTTC.

This chain links TRBV19 with TRBJ1-5; no clear D gene. The CDR3 runs 16 residues. Looked up from germline, CDR1 is LNHDA and CDR2 is SQIVND (reference sequence). V lost 5 bases, J lost 4 bases, and 18 bases lay in between. CDR3 loop: CASSPRAGGRNQPQHF. CDR3 in DNA: TGTGCCAGTAGTCCCCGCGCGGGAGGGAGAAATCAGCCCCAGCATTTT.

This clonotype was picked up a small number of times. This chain connects TRBV12-3 or TRBV12-4 to TRBJ1-2, with D hard to call. This CDR3 has 13 residues. Trimming removed 3 bases at V and 4 bases at J, with 9 bases between. This CDR3 reads CASSLGSAYGYTF. CDR3 bases: TGTGCCAGCAGTTTGGGTTCCGCCTATGGCTACACCTTC.

This sequence joins TRBV3-1 and TRBJ1-1; D is perhaps TRBD1 (5 bases). Between the trimmed V and J ends, which lost 2 bases and 11 bases, there was a span of 12 bases. CDR3 length: 12 residues. Germline V CDR1 and CDR2: LGHDT, YNNKEL (reference sequence). CDR3 DNA: TGTGCCAGCAGCCAATCCGGGGGTGTTGCTTTCTTT. Translation gives CASSQSGGVAFF.

A few counts support this clonotype. The chain combines TRBV6-5 with TRBJ1-6; D call uncertain. The V gene's germline CDR1 is MNHEY and CDR2 SVGAGI. V lost 2 bases to trimming and J lost 14 bases, with 22 bases between them. This CDR3 has 16 amino acids. The CDR3 nucleotides read TGTGCCAGCAGTTACGCAGGCAAAGTCCAGTCGCGAGCCCTCCACTTT. As protein: CASSYAGKVQSRALHF.

The table lists this clonotype with a few counts. The genes are TRBV20-1 and TRBJ2-5; D gene ambiguous. Trimming took 5 bases from V and 2 from J, leaving 15 bases between them. In germline, CDR1 is DFQATT, CDR2 SNEGSKA (reference sequence). The CDR3 extends over 14 amino acids. CDR3 coding DNA: TGCAGTGCTTCCCCCGCGACGGTGCAAGAGACCCAGTACTTC. Encoded protein: CSASPATVQETQYF.

The V gene is TRBV20-1, the J gene TRBJ1-1; TRBD1 matches 11 bases. The V gene's germline CDR1 is DFQATT and CDR2 SNEGSKA (reference sequence). J was trimmed by 0 bases and V by 0 bases; bases with no gene match: 3. This CDR3 is 16 amino acids long. CDR3 loop: CSARDSGQGVNTEAFF. The CDR3 coding sequence is TGCAGTGCTAGAGATTCGGGACAGGGGGTGAACACTGAAGCTTTCTTT.

This clonotype showed up just a few times. The rearrangement joins TRBV12-3 or TRBV12-4 to TRBJ1-1, with D perhaps TRBD1 (6 bases). This CDR3 spans 13 amino acids. Deletions cut 8 bases from V and 5 bases from J, with 15 bases between. The CDR3 loop is CASGYQGKTEAFF. The CDR3 DNA is TGTGCCAGCGGATACCAGGGGAAGACTGAAGCTTTCTTT.

The V gene is TRBV5-1, the J gene TRBJ2-7; D might be TRBD2 (5 bases). The germline V gene encodes CDR1 SGHRS and CDR2 YFSETQ. V was trimmed by 10 bases and J by 2 bases, leaving 10 bases between them. The CDR3 has 11 amino acids. The DNA for the CDR3 is TGCGCCCGAGGGTGGGCCTACGAGCAGTACTTC. It codes for CARGWAYEQYF.

This clonotype has at least ten counts. One end of the junction does not line up with germline, which may come from a read error. The rearrangement links TRBV5-1 to TRBJ1-1; a possible D gene is TRBD1 (5 bases). The germline CDR1 and CDR2 sequences are SGHRS and YFSETQ. The length of the CDR3 is 14 residues. DNA for the CDR3: TGTGCCAGCAGTTCTGGGCAGGGCTACACTGAAGCTTTCTTT. It specifies CASSSGQGYTEAFF.

This clonotype was recorded a few times. The chain combines TRBV12-3 or TRBV12-4 with TRBJ2-3, with 14 bases lining up with TRBD2. The CDR3 covers 17 residues. The V gene end was trimmed by 7 bases and the J gene end by 2 bases; junction bases not matched to a gene: 8. CDR3 in amino acids: CASTYKTSGRVTDTQYF. The DNA of the CDR3 is TGTGCCAGCACCTATAAGACTAGCGGGAGGGTCACAGATACGCAGTATTTT.

The V gene is TRBV19, the J gene TRBJ2-5; 10 positions agree with TRBD1. The germline V gene encodes CDR1 LNHDA and CDR2 SQIVND (reference sequence). Trimming cost V 6 bases and J 5 bases; bases outside gene matches: 9. This CDR3 spans 15 amino acids. The chain's CDR3 is CASRPRTGGGETQYF. In DNA form, the CDR3 reads TGTGCCAGTAGACCCCGGACAGGGGGGGGCGAGACCCAGTACTTC.

The gene calls are TRBV29-1 and TRBJ2-1; 10 positions match TRBD2. V lost 7 bases, J lost 8 bases, and 8 bases stayed unmatched. Germline V gives CDR1 SQVTM, CDR2 ANQGSEA. This CDR3 has 13 amino acids. The CDR3: CSASGGATYEQFF. The CDR3 DNA is TGCAGCGCGAGCGGGGGGGCCACCTATGAGCAGTTCTTC.

The rearrangement uses TRBV4-1 and TRBJ1-1, with D tentatively TRBD1 (6 bases). The CDR3 spans 15 residues. V lost 1 base and J lost 4, with 13 bases in between. CDR1 and CDR2 (germline): MGHRA, YSYEKL. The DNA for the CDR3 is TGCGCCAGCAGCCAAGTGGGGGCAGCGGGCACTGAAGCTTTCTTT. Translation gives CASSQVGAAGTEAFF.

In its sample, this clonotype was seen a few times. The J gene is TRBJ2-7, the V gene TRBV9; weak D call: TRBD2 (6 bases). The V gene's germline CDR1 is SGDLS and CDR2 YYNGEE. V was pared by 4 bases and J by 6 bases, with 23 bases between. The CDR3 consists of 16 residues. The chain's CDR3 is CASSPQLGREPPEQYF. In DNA form, the CDR3 reads TGTGCCAGCAGCCCACAATTGGGGCGGGAACCTCCCGAGCAGTACTTC.

Many counts were recorded for this clonotype. J is TRBJ2-1 and V is TRBV12-3 or TRBV12-4; possibly TRBD1 for D (6 bases). V lost 5 bases and J lost 0, with 11 bases in between. CDR3 size: 15 residues. The CDR3 bases are TGTGCCAGCAGTACCCGGGACACCTCCTACAATGAGCAGTTCTTC. Translation: CASSTRDTSYNEQFF.

This clonotype was observed many times. The chain recombines TRBV12-3 or TRBV12-4 with TRBJ1-3; D not resolved. The CDR3 consists of 16 residues. V was trimmed by 4 bases and J by 0 bases, leaving 13 bases between them. CDR3 sequence reads: CASSSRGLGSGNTIYF. CDR3 DNA sequence: TGTGCCAGCAGTTCCCGCGGACTCGGCTCTGGAAACACCATATATTTT.

This chain connects TRBV20-1 to TRBJ2-7; D perhaps matches TRBD2 (6 bases). The CDR3 loop spans 14 amino acids. The V gene's germline CDR1 is DFQATT and CDR2 SNEGSKA (reference sequence). V lost 6 bases and J lost 2, with 17 bases in between. CDR3 in amino acids: CSAPGGTLTYEQYF. The CDR3 DNA is TGCAGTGCCCCAGGCGGGACTCTTACCTACGAGCAGTACTTC.

This clonotype was found many times. The chain is built from TRBV12-3 or TRBV12-4 and TRBJ2-1; unclear D gene. V shed 10 bases and J shed 2 bases, with 12 bases lying between them. The CDR3 is 13 amino acids. CDR3 protein: CATSASTYNEQFF. In nucleotides, the CDR3 is TGTGCCACCTCGGCCTCCACCTACAATGAGCAGTTCTTC.

CDR3 bases: TGTGCCAGCAGCCCGGTCCTCCCGGGGGGCTACACCTTC. Protein: CASSPVLPGGYTF. V gene TRBV7-9 combines with J gene TRBJ1-2; D ambiguous. Germline lookup yields CDR1 SEHNR and CDR2 FQNEAQ (reference sequence). Trimming shortened V by 5 bases and J by 8 bases, and 15 bases separated the two germline ends. This CDR3 has 13 residues.